Presented here are 11 T cell receptor beta chains from one specimen sequenced in a study of shared clonotypes between healthy human individuals. Selected positively for CCR7 and CD45RO-negative, naive CD8 cells excluded terminally differentiated effector memory CD45RA+ cells. The protocol was immunoSEQ multiplex PCR, while the TCRdb copy is restricted to in-frame clones and leaves out a portion. In the table there are millions of clones, roughly 91% of which are singletons. Sequenced sample: naive CD8+ T cells from PBMCs. The source is a man between 18 and 29 years old in good health. Some clones in this sample may be carry-over from other donors' samples.

This chain joins TRBV25-1 and TRBJ2-4; no definite D call. The CDR3 contains 14 residues. Trimming stripped 11 bases from V and 5 bases from J, with 19 bases between. The germline gives CDR1 MGHDK, CDR2 SYGVNS. CDR3 in DNA: TGTGCCCCCCCCCTCGGAGTCAGAGAAAACATTCAGTACTTC. This encodes CAPPLGVRENIQYF.

The chain couples TRBV13 to TRBJ2-1; the match to TRBD2 covers 8 bases. V was pared by 5 bases and J by 6 bases, with 6 bases of the junction left unmatched. The CDR3 loop spans 14 amino acids. Germline V gives CDR1 PRHDT, CDR2 FYEKMQ (reference sequence). DNA of the CDR3: TGTGCCAGCAGCCCCGGAAGCGGGAGCAATGAGCAGTTCTTC. Protein: CASSPGSGSNEQFF.

The chain links TRBV2 to TRBJ2-7; 11 nucleotides line up with TRBD2. Germline trimming cut 11 bases from V and 5 bases from J; bases unmatched to any gene: 20. The CDR3 runs to 17 residues. Germline assignment: CDR1 SNHLY and CDR2 FYNNEI. This chain's CDR3 is CASWGGARLAGTHEQYF. CDR3 sequence (DNA): TGTGCCTCATGGGGGGGGGCACGACTAGCGGGAACCCACGAGCAGTACTTC.

The chain recombines TRBV7-9 with TRBJ1-5; D is ambiguous. The CDR3 sequence is 14 residues long. Trimming took 4 bases from V and 5 from J, leaving 12 bases between them. Germline V CDR1 and CDR2: SEHNR, FQNEAQ (reference sequence). CDR3 in DNA: TGTGCCAGCAGCTATCCAGGTCAGGATCAGCCCCAGCATTTT. This codes for CASSYPGQDQPQHF.

The J gene is TRBJ2-2, the V gene TRBV18; a possible D gene is TRBD2 (5 bases). Trimming pared 2 bases from V and 6 bases from J, leaving 13 bases between. CDR1 and CDR2 (germline): KGHSH, LQKENI. This CDR3 comprises 15 residues. CDR3 in DNA: TGTGCCAGCTCACCAGTGGTGGGAGAGTCCGGGGAGCTGTTTTTT. It specifies CASSPVVGESGELFF.

The rearrangement links TRBV7-9 to TRBJ2-5, with D hard to call. V lost 5 bases and J lost 6, with 13 bases in between. The germline CDR1 and CDR2 sequences are SEHNR and FQNEAQ (reference sequence). The length of the CDR3 is 13 residues. For the CDR3, the DNA is TGTGCCAGCAGCCCCCCGCGATACCAGACCCAGTACTTC. This encodes CASSPPRYQTQYF.

The V gene is TRBV5-4, the J gene TRBJ2-7; D call uncertain. The CDR3 is 12 amino acids. Germline CDR1 reads SGHNT; CDR2 reads YYREEE (reference sequence). The ends were cut back, 1 base at V and 5 bases at J, with 7 bases in the middle. This CDR3 is CASSLNTNEQYF. DNA of the CDR3: TGTGCCAGCAGCTTGAACACTAACGAGCAGTACTTC.

V usage is TRBV29-1 and J usage is TRBJ2-1, with TRBD2 as a possible D gene (7 bases). Per the germline V gene, CDR1 is SQVTM and CDR2 is ANQGSEA. Trimming left V 5 bases short and J 4 bases short, with 12 bases between. CDR3 size: 13 residues. Here the CDR3 reads CSVWGGGYNEQFF. DNA for the CDR3: TGCAGCGTTTGGGGAGGGGGATACAATGAGCAGTTCTTC.

In its sample, this clone was seen a few times. The chain is built from TRBV7-2 and TRBJ1-1; 8 bases are shared with TRBD1. This CDR3 is 15 amino acids long. With V trimmed by 11 bases and J by 0 bases, 11 bases remained unmatched. The germline gives CDR1 SGHTA, CDR2 FQGNSA. CDR3 bases: TGTGCCCGCACAGGGGGGATAAGCATGAACACTGAAGCTTTCTTT. Amino acid sequence: CARTGGISMNTEAFF.

The DNA of the CDR3 is TGTGCCAGCAGCCCGGGACCGACGAACTATGGCTACACCTTC. Protein sequence: CASSPGPTNYGYTF. The V call is TRBV7-9, the J call TRBJ1-2; D perhaps matches TRBD1 (5 bases). The CDR3 is 14 amino acids. Trimming stripped 5 bases from V and 2 bases from J, with 12 bases between. CDR1 and CDR2 (germline): SEHNR, FQNEAQ (reference sequence).

The chain links TRBV29-1 to TRBJ1-2; TRBD1 is a possible D gene (6 bases). V dropped 8 bases and J dropped 8 bases, with 18 bases sitting between them. The V gene's germline CDR1 is SQVTM and CDR2 ANQGSEA. The CDR3 runs to 12 residues. CDR3 region: CSSDRPPGGYTF. In nucleotides, the CDR3 is TGCAGCTCCGACAGGCCCCCTGGGGGCTACACCTTC.